The rows below give T cell receptor beta chains drawn from one sample of a study of blood T cell repertoires in COVID-19. Clones were sequenced by immunoSEQ multiplex PCR, and TCRdb holds only the in-frame ones, with some missing. Among some 120,000 clones listed, roughly 85% were seen once. Specimen: peripheral blood. The receptors shown here come from a woman aged 80 or over with COVID-19, enrolled during active disease. Both conserved end residues are part of each CDR3. Fields, in order: D gene, J gene, clone size, V gene, CDR3 DNA, CDR3 protein. The D gene is left open where the match is weak. The size of a clone is reported for some rows only, either as once, few or many, or as a class for expanded clones.

>TRBD1|TRBJ1-4|few|TRBV7-3
TGTGCCAGCACCCGGGACAGCCTATCTTCAACTAATGAAAAACTGTTTTTT
CASTRDSLSSTNEKLFF
>TRBD2|TRBJ2-3|once|TRBV19
TGTGCCAGTAGTCTTTTAGCGGGAGGGAGCACAGATACGCAGTATTTT
CASSLLAGGSTDTQYF
>.|TRBJ2-1|.|TRBV11-3
TGTGCCAGCAGCTTAGGAGGTGAGCAGTTCTTC
CASSLGGEQFF
>.|TRBJ1-1|.|TRBV19
TGTGCCAGTAGTATAGAAGGAGGGTACATGAACACTGAAGCTTTCTTT
CASSIEGGYMNTEAFF
>TRBD1|TRBJ1-2|.|TRBV29-1
TGCAGCGTTGTGGGGACAGGAAAGTATGGCTACACCTTC
CSVVGTGKYGYTF
>TRBD2|TRBJ2-1|.|TRBV11-3
TGTGCCAGCAGCTTCATGGGCGGGGGTGACAATGAGCAGTTCTTC
CASSFMGGGDNEQFF
>TRBD1|TRBJ1-5|.|TRBV19
TGTGCCAGTAGTAGCGAGGACAGGCTATATAGCAATCAGCCCCAGCATTTT
CASSSEDRLYSNQPQHF
>.|TRBJ2-2|.|TRBV5-5
TGTGCCAGCAGCTTGGGAGACACCGGGGAGCTGTTTTTT
CASSLGDTGELFF
>TRBD2|TRBJ2-5|.|TRBV3-1/TRBV3-2
TGTGCCAGCAGCCTAACACGACTAGCGGGCAAAGAGACCCAGTACTTC
CASSLTRLAGKETQYF
>.|TRBJ2-2|.|TRBV29-1
TGCAGCGTTGCGATGGTCGGTGGTGCCGGGGAGCTGTTTTTT
CSVAMVGGAGELFF
>.|TRBJ2-7|.|TRBV10-3
TGTGCCATCAGTGAGTCGCTCGGAACAGGGAACGAGCAGTACTTC
CAISESLGTGNEQYF
>TRBD2|TRBJ2-1|.|TRBV28
TGTGCCAGCAGTTTATTAGGACTAGCGGGAGACAATGAGCAGTTCTTC
CASSLLGLAGDNEQFF
>.|TRBJ2-7|.|TRBV28
TGTGCCAGCAGTTTGGGCTTAGCGACCCGTGTGCGCGAGCAGTACTTC
CASSLGLATRVREQYF
>TRBD1|TRBJ1-6|.|TRBV5-1
TGCGCCAGCACTCAAACTCCGGGACAGGGGACTTCACCCCTCCACTTT
CASTQTPGQGTSPLHF
>TRBD1|TRBJ1-2|.|TRBV7-2
TGTGCCAGCAGCATAGCGGACAGGGCGGGAGGCTACACCTTC
CASSIADRAGGYTF
>.|TRBJ1-4|.|TRBV28
TGTGCCAGCAGTCCACTTTCAGGGGTCGGGGATGAAAAACTGTTTTTT
CASSPLSGVGDEKLFF
>.|TRBJ1-1|.|TRBV19
TGTGCCAGTAGTATAGATCTAAACAGAAACACTGAAGCTTTCTTT
CASSIDLNRNTEAFF
>TRBD2|TRBJ2-7|.|TRBV4-2
TGTGCCAGCAGCCTGGCAGGGTGGGTAGCGGGAGTCCACGAGCAGTACTTC
CASSLAGWVAGVHEQYF
>TRBD2|TRBJ2-1|.|TRBV6-2/TRBV6-3
TGTGCCAGCAGTTACAAGGCGGGAGTCTACAATGAGCAGTTCTTC
CASSYKAGVYNEQFF
>.|TRBJ1-5|.|TRBV7-2
TGTGCCAGCAGCTTAGACGCGGGGACGAATCAGCCCCAGCATTTT
CASSLDAGTNQPQHF
>.|TRBJ1-1|.|TRBV7-9
TGTGCCAGCAGTGGACAGCCTGACTTGAACACTGAAGCTTTCTTT
CASSGQPDLNTEAFF
>TRBD2|TRBJ2-7|once|TRBV5-1
TGCGCCAGCAGCTTGTATTGGACTAGCGGGGTCAACAGCTACGAGCAGTACTTC
CASSLYWTSGVNSYEQYF
>.|TRBJ1-1|.|TRBV18
TGTGCCAGCTCACCAGCGGGGAAGAACACTGAAGCTTTCTTT
CASSPAGKNTEAFF
>TRBD1|TRBJ1-5|once|TRBV2
TGTGCCAGCCGTATTGGAGGGACAGGCAATCAGCCCCAGCATTTT
CASRIGGTGNQPQHF
>.|TRBJ1-2|.|TRBV2
TGTGCCAGCAGTATCGAGGGCTTTTATGGCTACACCTTC
CASSIEGFYGYTF
>.|TRBJ1-2|.|TRBV2
TGTGCCAGCAGTGAGGGACAACGGGGGGTTTATGGCTACACCTTC
CASSEGQRGVYGYTF
>TRBD1|TRBJ2-7|.|TRBV5-8
TGTGCCAGCAGCCGAACAGGGGTCCAATACGAGCAGTACTTC
CASSRTGVQYEQYF
>.|TRBJ2-1|.|TRBV5-6
TGTGCCAGCAGCTTCGGTGGTTTCTACAATGAGCAGTTCTTC
CASSFGGFYNEQFF
>.|TRBJ1-1|once|TRBV5-4
TGTGCCAGCAGCCCCGGGTCCGACCGGAGGACTGAAGCTTTCTTT
CASSPGSDRRTEAFF
>.|TRBJ2-5|.|TRBV19
TGTGCCAGTAGCCCAAACAGGGTGGGGACCCAGTACTTC
CASSPNRVGTQYF
>.|TRBJ2-7|.|TRBV7-2
TGTGCCAGCAGTTCTGGGACGGGGGACTACGAGCAGTACTTC
CASSSGTGDYEQYF
>.|TRBJ2-3|.|TRBV9
TGTGCCAGCAGCGTAGTTCCCGGGACTAGCACAGATACGCAGTATTTT
CASSVVPGTSTDTQYF
>.|TRBJ1-2|once|TRBV28
TGTGCCAGCAGAGACCCGACGCGGGGGGATGGCTACACCTTC
CASRDPTRGDGYTF
>.|TRBJ2-7|.|TRBV4-2
TGTGCCAGCAGCCAAGATTCAACAGGTCCTTCCTACGAGCAGTACTTC
CASSQDSTGPSYEQYF
>TRBD1|TRBJ2-3|.|TRBV7-6
TGTGCCAGCAGCTCGAGACAGGGGTACACAGATACGCAGTATTTT
CASSSRQGYTDTQYF
>TRBD2|TRBJ2-3|.|TRBV2
TGTGCCAGCAGTGAAGATTTAGCGGGAGGGCCTAATGCAGATACGCAGTATTTT
CASSEDLAGGPNADTQYF
>TRBD2|TRBJ2-2|.|TRBV7-7
TGTGCTAGCAGCAACAGCGGGAGTAACACCGGGGAGCTGTTTTTT
CASSNSGSNTGELFF
>.|TRBJ2-7|.|TRBV7-9
TGTGCCAGCAGCCTTCCGGGAACTACGGGCGAGCAGTACTTC
CASSLPGTTGEQYF
>TRBD1|TRBJ2-7|.|TRBV6-1
TGTGCCAGCAGTGAAGCCCTCCCCGGGACAGGATCTGACGAGCAGTACTTC
CASSEALPGTGSDEQYF
>TRBD1|TRBJ2-5|.|TRBV5-1
TGCGCCAGCAGCATCGGGACAGGGAATTTAGAAGAGACCCAGTACTTC
CASSIGTGNLEETQYF
>TRBD2|TRBJ2-7|.|TRBV5-1
TGCGCCAGCAGCTCGGGGACTAGCGGGATCTACGAGCAGTACTTC
CASSSGTSGIYEQYF
>.|TRBJ2-1|.|TRBV9
TGTGCCAGCAGCGTAGGTCAGGGTAACTACAATGAGCAGTTCTTC
CASSVGQGNYNEQFF